This T cell receptor beta chain comes out of a study of blood T cell repertoires in COVID-19. Assay used: immunoSEQ multiplex PCR; TCRdb lists only in-frame clones, some missing. The top ten hold around 1.5% of the sample, which has 60,000 to 75,000 clones, roughly 88% seen once. Germline CDR1 and CDR2: LNHNV and YYDKDF (reference sequence). V lost 5 bases and J lost 6; bases outside the gene matches: 9. The CDR3 has 14 residues. The sequence was obtained from a human donor in a cohort sampled during active COVID-19. The sequencing input was peripheral blood. The chain carries TRBV15 and TRBJ1-2; 7 positions match TRBD1. The CDR3 DNA is TGTGCCACCAGCTTGACAGGGAGAGTTGATGGCTACACCTTC. It specifies CATSLTGRVDGYTF.